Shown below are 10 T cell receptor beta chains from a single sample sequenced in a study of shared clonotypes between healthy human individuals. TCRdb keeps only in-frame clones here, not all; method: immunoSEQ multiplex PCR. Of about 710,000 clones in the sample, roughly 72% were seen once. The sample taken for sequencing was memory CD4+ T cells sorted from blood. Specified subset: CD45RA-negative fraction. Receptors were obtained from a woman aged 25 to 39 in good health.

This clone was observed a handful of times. CDR3 in DNA: TGCGCCAGCAGCTTGGCTGTAGCGGGCGGATCCTACGAGCAGTACTTC. Amino acids: CASSLAVAGGSYEQYF. The chain employs TRBV5-1 and TRBJ2-7; 7 positions match TRBD2. The germline V gene encodes CDR1 SGHRS and CDR2 YFSETQ. The CDR3 covers 16 residues. Trimming cost V 0 bases and J 1 base; bases outside gene matches: 7. Supplemented by reference TRBV5-1 and TRBJ2-7, the full variable domain reads KAGVTQTPRYLIKTRGQQVTLSCSPISGHRSVSWYQQTPGQGLQFLFEYFSETQRNKGNFPGRFSGRQFSNSRSEMNVSTLELGDSALYLCASSLAVAGGSYEQYFGPGTRLTVT.

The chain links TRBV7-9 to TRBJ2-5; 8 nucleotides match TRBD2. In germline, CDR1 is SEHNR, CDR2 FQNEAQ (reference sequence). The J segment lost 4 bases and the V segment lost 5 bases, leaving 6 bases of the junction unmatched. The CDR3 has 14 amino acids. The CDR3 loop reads CASSVGLAGETQYF. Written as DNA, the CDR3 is TGTGCCAGCAGCGTCGGGCTAGCGGGAGAGACCCAGTACTTC.

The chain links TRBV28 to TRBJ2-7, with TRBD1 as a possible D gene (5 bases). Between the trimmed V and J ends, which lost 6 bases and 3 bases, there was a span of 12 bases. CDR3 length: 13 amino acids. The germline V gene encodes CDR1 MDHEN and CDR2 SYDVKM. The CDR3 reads CASSLAQDYEQYF. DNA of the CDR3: TGTGCCAGCAGCCTCGCACAGGACTACGAGCAGTACTTC.

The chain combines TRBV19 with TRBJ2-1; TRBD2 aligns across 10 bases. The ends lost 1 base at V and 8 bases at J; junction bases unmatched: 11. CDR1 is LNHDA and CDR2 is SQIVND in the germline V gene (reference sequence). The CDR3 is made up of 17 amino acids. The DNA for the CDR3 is TGTGCCAGTAGTATAGTAAAGCGGGAGGGCCCTCGGGATGAGCAGTTCTTC. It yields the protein CASSIVKREGPRDEQFF.

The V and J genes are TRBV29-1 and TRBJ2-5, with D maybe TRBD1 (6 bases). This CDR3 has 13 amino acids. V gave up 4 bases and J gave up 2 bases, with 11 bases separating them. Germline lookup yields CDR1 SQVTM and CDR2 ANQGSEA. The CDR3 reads CSVGAGQQETQYF. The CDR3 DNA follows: TGCAGCGTTGGGGCAGGACAGCAAGAGACCCAGTACTTC.

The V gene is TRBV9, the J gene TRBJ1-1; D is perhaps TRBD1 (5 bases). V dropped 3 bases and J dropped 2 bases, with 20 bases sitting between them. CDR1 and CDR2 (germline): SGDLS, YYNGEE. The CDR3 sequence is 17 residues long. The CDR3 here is CASSAGDWGRKNTEAFF. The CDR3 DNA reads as TGTGCCAGCAGCGCCGGGGACTGGGGCAGGAAAAACACTGAAGCTTTCTTT.

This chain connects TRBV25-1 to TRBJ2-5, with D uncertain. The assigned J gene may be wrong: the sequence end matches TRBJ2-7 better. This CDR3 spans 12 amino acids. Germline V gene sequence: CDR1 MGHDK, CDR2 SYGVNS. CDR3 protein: CASSGNNYEQYF. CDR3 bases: TGTGCCAGCAGTGGGAATAACTACGAGCAGTACTTC.

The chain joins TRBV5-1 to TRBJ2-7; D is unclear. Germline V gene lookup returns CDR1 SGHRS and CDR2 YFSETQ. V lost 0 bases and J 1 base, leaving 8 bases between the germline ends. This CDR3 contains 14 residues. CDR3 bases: TGCGCCAGCAGCTTGGGACTGAAATCCTACGAGCAGTACTTC. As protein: CASSLGLKSYEQYF.

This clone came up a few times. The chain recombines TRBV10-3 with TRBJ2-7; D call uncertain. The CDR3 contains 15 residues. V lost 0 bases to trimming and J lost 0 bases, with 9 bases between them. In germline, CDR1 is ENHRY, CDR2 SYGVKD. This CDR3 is CAISESPRSSYEQYF. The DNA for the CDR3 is TGTGCCATCAGTGAGTCCCCCCGGAGCTCCTACGAGCAGTACTTC.

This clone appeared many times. CDR3 region: CASSLAQGPRRGEKLFF. CDR3 DNA sequence: TGCGCCAGCAGCTTGGCACAGGGTCCGAGACGGGGGGAAAAACTGTTTTTT. The V gene is TRBV5-1, the J gene TRBJ1-4; possible D gene TRBD1, 6 bases. Trimming left V 0 bases short and J 8 bases short, with 20 bases between. The germline gives CDR1 SGHRS, CDR2 YFSETQ. The CDR3 spans 17 residues.